Sequencing of this T cell receptor (beta chain) was carried out in a study of response to subunit inactivated influenza vaccine. Findings of the study overall: T cells newly recruited by each seasonal influenza vaccination are few, the authors suggested.

TCRdb independently ran MiXCR on the RT-PCR reads; one entry per CDR3 protein. The sample contains fewer than 600,000 distinct CDR3 sequences, about 7.2% of which appear only once. Per the germline V gene, CDR1 is MGHDK and CDR2 is SYGVNS. The CDR3 runs to 13 residues. The V end lost 6 bases, the J end lost 5 bases, and 11 bases lay between the germline ends. A word on this clonotype: The antigen is unknown.

The chain uses TRBV25-1 and TRBJ1-5; D is undetermined. The receptor was derived from a man in his fifties or sixties who received an inactivated influenza vaccine. Sequenced here: PBMCs from blood, sampled 23 to 25 months after vaccination. CDR3 in amino acids: CASSTREDQPQHF. CDR3 coding DNA: TGTGCCAGCAGCACAAGGGAAGATCAGCCCCAGCATTTT.